This T cell receptor (beta chain) appears in the sequencing data of a study of blood T cell repertoires in COVID-19. Study in general: Acute-phase and convalescent COVID-19 samples originated in the United States, Italy and Spain. The analysed material was cDNA or gDNA that came from T cells, B-cell-depleted T cells, or PBMCs.

Original processing notes: Cell counts per sample came from amplifying reference gene primers. Data came from immunoSEQ multiplex PCR; TCRdb stores just in-frame clones and leaves some out. The DNA gave D and trimming, while V, J and clone size come from that table. The sample has 150,000 to 200,000 clones; approximately 85% are singletons. V dropped 4 bases and J dropped 4; count of bases not matched to a gene: 12. Germline CDR1 is SGHTA and CDR2 is FQGTGA. This CDR3 has 16 amino acids. Sequences were obtained from peripheral blood. The sequence derives from a man between 60 and 75 years old who had recovered from COVID-19. This sequence joins TRBV7-3 and TRBJ1-1, with TRBD1 identical over 7 bases. The CDR3 reads CASSSSTGEVGTEAFF. Here the CDR3 DNA reads TGTGCCAGCAGCTCCTCAACAGGGGAGGTAGGCACTGAAGCTTTCTTT.